This T cell receptor (beta chain) appears in the sequencing data of a study of metastatic and nonmetastatic thyroid tumors. TCRdb reprocessed the PCR reads via MiXCR. The profile shows over 25,000 clones, 15% of them singletons. None of the patients had undergone any treatment ahead of thyroid surgery. At least ten counts were recorded for this clone. Losses at the gene ends were 3 bases for V and 6 bases for J; bases not matched to a gene: 7. Germline CDR1 reads KGHSH; CDR2 reads LQKENI. This CDR3 contains 16 residues. The V call is TRBV18, the J call TRBJ1-5, with TRBD1 identical over 11 bases. The origin of this receptor is a female donor with papillary thyroid cancer or a benign thyroid nodule (not recorded which). Some clones in this sample may be carry-over from other donors' samples. Material for sequencing was blood. For the CDR3, the DNA is TGTGCCAGCTCACCCTTGGACAGGGGGCGCGGTCAGCCCCAGCATTTT. Residues: CASSPLDRGRGQPQHF.